This T cell receptor (beta chain) comes out of a study of T cell responses to AZD1222 COVID-19 vaccine. Overall study findings and caveats: Spike as a whole was targeted by vaccine-associated CD4 TCRs, dominant at 160-218 and 743-854. Reports say nearly half of spike-specific TCRs go after unmutated variant regions.

The germline CDR1 and CDR2 sequences are MGHRA and YSYEKL. The CDR3 is made up of 16 amino acids. The V end lost 1 base, the J end lost 7 bases, and 17 bases lay between the germline ends. Profiling relied on immunoSEQ multiplex PCR, and the TCRdb table lists in-frame clones only, not all of them. This sample has about 110,000 clones, with more than 75% found just once. On this clone: Its specificity is not known.

Sequencing used peripheral blood, obtained on day 0 of AZD1222 vaccination. This TCR came from an adult in good health. The V gene is TRBV4-1, the J gene TRBJ1-5, with D uncertain. The CDR3 loop is CASSQGGDGPWQPQHF. In DNA, the CDR3 is TGCGCCAGCAGCCAAGGGGGTGACGGACCCTGGCAGCCCCAGCATTTT.